Listed below are T cell receptor beta chains from one sample, sequenced in a study of technical replicates of blood from a handful of donors. The data were produced by immunoSEQ multiplex PCR, yet TCRdb's version contains in-frame clones alone and is incomplete. The sample carries tens of thousands of clones, roughly 98% recorded once. What was sequenced was T cells isolated from PBMCs. Every receptor here comes from a human donor in good health. CDR3s include the opening cysteine and the closing phenylalanine or tryptophan. D genes are given only for firm matches. Size values are once, few and many counts, or a class for expanded clones, and some rows have none.

cdr3_aa cdr3_nt j_call v_call d_call clone_size cdr3_length
CASREETGSYGYTF TGTGCCAGCAGGGAGGAGACAGGGAGCTATGGCTACACCTTC TRBJ1-2 TRBV2 TRBD1 once 14
CASSPGTFSGELFF TGTGCCAGCAGCCCCGGGACTTTCTCCGGGGAGCTGTTTTTT TRBJ2-2 TRBV7-3 NA NA 14
CASSLGLAGDNEQFF TGTGCCAGTAGTCTGGGACTAGCGGGAGACAATGAGCAGTTCTTC TRBJ2-1 TRBV19 TRBD2 NA 15
CASSGDREILYEQYF TGTGCCAGCAGCGGAGACAGGGAGATACTCTACGAGCAGTACTTC TRBJ2-7 TRBV6-1 TRBD1 NA 15
CASSLLRATNEKLFF TGCGCCAGCAGCCTCTTACGAGCAACTAATGAAAAACTGTTTTTT TRBJ1-4 TRBV4-1 NA NA 15
CASSTGIKGYEQYF TGTGCCAGCAGTACCGGGATTAAGGGCTACGAGCAGTACTTC TRBJ2-7 TRBV27 NA NA 14
CASSLSRYETQYF TGTGCCAGCAGCTTATCTCGGTACGAGACCCAGTACTTC TRBJ2-5 TRBV7-3 NA NA 13
CASSSSGTGTDTQYF TGCGCCAGCAGCTCTTCGGGAACTGGCACAGATACGCAGTATTTT TRBJ2-3 TRBV5-1 NA NA 15
CASSYLTVGVGEQYF TGTGCCAGCAGTTACCTCACTGTCGGAGTGGGCGAGCAGTACTTC TRBJ2-7 TRBV6-6 NA NA 15
CASSLASVNTGELFF TGTGCCAGCAGCTTGGCCTCAGTAAACACCGGGGAGCTGTTTTTT TRBJ2-2 TRBV5-5 NA NA 15
CATSVDTSNTEAFF TGTGCCACCAGCGTCGACACCTCGAACACTGAAGCTTTCTTT TRBJ1-1 TRBV15 NA NA 14
CASSSGQVTDTQYF TGTGCCAGCTCTTCAGGGCAGGTAACAGATACGCAGTATTTT TRBJ2-3 TRBV7-3 NA NA 14
CASRTTNTNTGELFF TGTGCCAGCAGGACGACAAACACGAACACCGGGGAGCTGTTTTTT TRBJ2-2 TRBV28 NA NA 15
CASSRTNYGYTF TGTGCCAGTAGCAGAACAAATTACGGCTACACCTTC TRBJ1-2 TRBV19 NA NA 12
CASSEAWTGNEKLFF TGTGCCAGCAGTGAAGCCTGGACAGGGAATGAAAAACTGTTTTTT TRBJ1-4 TRBV6-1 TRBD1 NA 15
CASSHLEEREPGDTQYF TGTGCCAGCAGCCATCTCGAGGAGCGGGAGCCGGGAGATACGCAGTATTTT TRBJ2-3 TRBV4-2 TRBD2 NA 17
CAISLSGPSTDTQYF TGTGCCATCAGTCTCAGCGGGCCTAGCACAGATACGCAGTATTTT TRBJ2-3 TRBV10-3 NA NA 15
CASSADPAEQFF TGTGCCAGCTCCGCGGATCCAGCAGAGCAGTTCTTC TRBJ2-1 TRBV7-9 NA NA 12
CASRLSRANTGELFF TGTGCCTCCCGACTGTCTCGCGCGAACACCGGGGAGCTGTTTTTT TRBJ2-2 TRBV19 NA NA 15
CASSWGGRAYEQYF TGTGCCAGCAGCTGGGGGGGGCGGGCCTACGAGCAGTACTTC TRBJ2-7 TRBV27 NA NA 14
CASSLPNSFKDTYNEQFF TGTGCCAGCAGCTTACCGAACAGCTTTAAGGACACATACAATGAGCAGTTCTTC TRBJ2-1 TRBV7-9 NA NA 18
CASSQGLAGTVYEQYF TGTGCCAGCAGTCAAGGACTAGCGGGAACGGTCTACGAGCAGTACTTC TRBJ2-7 TRBV6-1 TRBD2 NA 16
CASSEAQWLGRTDTQYF TGTGCCAGCAGTGAAGCGCAGTGGTTGGGGCGCACAGATACGCAGTATTTT TRBJ2-3 TRBV6-1 NA NA 17
CASSFRGRTEAFF TGTGCCAGCAGCTTCAGGGGGCGGACTGAAGCTTTCTTT TRBJ1-1 TRBV11-2 TRBD1 NA 13
CASSFGGGRGNTEAFF TGCGCCAGCAGCTTTGGGGGGGGCAGAGGGAACACTGAAGCTTTCTTT TRBJ1-1 TRBV5-1 NA NA 16
CASSQLAGDADTQYF TGCGCCAGCAGCCAACTAGCGGGAGACGCGGATACGCAGTATTTT TRBJ2-3 TRBV4-1 TRBD2 NA 15
CASSLQDRDYEQYF TGTGCCAGCAGTCTCCAAGACAGGGACTACGAGCAGTACTTC TRBJ2-7 TRBV25-1 TRBD1 NA 14
CASSTRDRVRETQYF TGTGCCAGCAGTACCCGGGACAGGGTGCGGGAGACCCAGTACTTC TRBJ2-5 TRBV6-5 TRBD1 NA 15
CASTRGGLATNTGELFF TGTGCCAGCACTCGAGGGGGACTAGCGACGAACACCGGGGAGCTGTTTTTT TRBJ2-2 TRBV27 TRBD2 NA 17
CASSPRTSVSSYNEQFF TGCGCCAGCAGCCCACGGACTAGCGTTAGCTCCTACAATGAGCAGTTCTTC TRBJ2-1 TRBV4-3 TRBD2 NA 17
CSARPYYEQYF TGCAGTGCTAGACCCTACTACGAGCAGTACTTC TRBJ2-7 TRBV20-1 NA NA 11
CASSTFGGRQGTEAFF TGTGCCAGCAGCACTTTCGGGGGGCGGCAGGGCACTGAAGCTTTCTTT TRBJ1-1 TRBV13 NA NA 16